Shown below are 15 T cell receptor beta chains from a single sample sequenced in a study of T cell changes during pregnancy in multiple sclerosis. The protocol was immunoSEQ multiplex PCR, while the TCRdb copy is restricted to in-frame clones and leaves out a portion. The sample lists 90,000 to 120,000 clones; 85% to 95% were seen once. The source material was peripheral blood, sampled in the third trimester of pregnancy. All receptors derive from a female donor in good health, enrolled as a control in a pregnancy study.

This clone was picked up one time. The chain joins TRBV5-6 to TRBJ1-5, with D possibly being TRBD1 (6 bases). Germline CDR1 is SGHDT and CDR2 is YYEEEE. Trimming cost V 1 base and J 4 bases, with 12 bases left between them. The CDR3 consists of 15 residues. CDR3 sequence reads: CASSLQGWGNQPQHF. Written as DNA, the CDR3 is TGTGCCAGCAGCTTGCAGGGGTGGGGTAATCAGCCCCAGCATTTT.

V usage is TRBV9 and J usage is TRBJ2-1; TRBD2 aligns across 7 bases. Looked up from germline, CDR1 is SGDLS and CDR2 is YYNGEE. The CDR3 loop spans 14 amino acids. Unmatched junction bases numbered 10, after V lost 5 bases and J lost 8 bases. The CDR3 DNA is TGTGCCAGCAGTGATCCCGGGGGGTCTGATGAGCAGTTCTTC. Protein: CASSDPGGSDEQFF.

This clone came up once. This chain connects TRBV19 to TRBJ1-1; weak D call: TRBD1 (5 bases). CDR1 LNHDA and CDR2 SQIVND come from the germline V gene (reference sequence). The CDR3 spans 15 residues. Between the trimmed V and J ends, which lost 1 base and 1 base, there was a span of 10 bases. In nucleotides, the CDR3 is TGTGCCAGTAGTATAGGGGGACTCGGGAACACTGAAGCTTTCTTT. The encoded protein is CASSIGGLGNTEAFF.

The chain carries TRBV5-5 and TRBJ1-4; 7 bases match TRBD1. The CDR3 is 15 residues long. CDR1 SGHKS and CDR2 YYEKEE come from the germline V gene (reference sequence). V was pared by 3 bases and J by 3 bases, with 5 bases of the junction left unmatched. CDR3 sequence: CASSSTGSANEKLFF. The CDR3 nucleotides read TGTGCCAGCAGCTCGACAGGGTCAGCTAATGAAAAACTGTTTTTT.

The genes are TRBV2 and TRBJ2-7; perhaps TRBD1 as D (6 bases). Germline V CDR1 and CDR2: SNHLY, FYNNEI. The CDR3 runs 11 residues. Between the trimmed V and J ends, which lost 7 bases and 2 bases, there was a span of 6 bases. CDR3: CASTGAYEQYF. CDR3 nucleotides: TGTGCCAGCACAGGGGCCTACGAGCAGTACTTC.

The chain uses TRBV7-2 and TRBJ2-1, with D possibly being TRBD1 (5 bases). CDR1 and CDR2 from the germline V gene are SGHTA and FQGNSA. V shed 3 bases and J shed 2 bases, with 14 bases lying between them. CDR3 length: 16 amino acids. The CDR3 region has the DNA TGTGCCAGCAGCTTGGGTGGGCCAGGGCCCTACAATGAGCAGTTCTTC. Translation gives CASSLGGPGPYNEQFF.

The chain joins TRBV7-2 to TRBJ2-7, with TRBD2 identical over 10 bases. The germline CDR1 and CDR2 sequences are SGHTA and FQGNSA. With 5 bases clipped from V and 0 bases from J, the junction kept 4 bases outside the gene matches. CDR3 size: 15 residues. CDR3 loop: CASSTQRGGSYEQYF. The CDR3 DNA follows: TGTGCCAGCAGCACCCAGCGGGGGGGCTCCTACGAGCAGTACTTC.

The gene calls are TRBV18 and TRBJ1-6; D is perhaps TRBD1 (5 bases). The V gene lost 2 bases and the J gene lost 9 bases, with 14 bases spanning the gap. This CDR3 comprises 15 residues. CDR1 and CDR2 (germline): KGHSH, LQKENI. The DNA of the CDR3 is TGTGCCAGCTCACCAAGCAGGGAAAGTAGTTCACCCCTCCACTTT. This gives the protein CASSPSRESSSPLHF.

This sequence joins TRBV5-1 and TRBJ2-1; possibly TRBD2 for D (6 bases). V lost 5 bases to trimming and J lost 4 bases, with 19 bases between them. The CDR3 contains 16 residues. The V gene's germline CDR1 is SGHRS and CDR2 YFSETQ. The CDR3 coding sequence is TGCGCCAGCAGTTCAGCCGGGGGACCGTTGTACAATGAGCAGTTCTTC. This gives the protein CASSSAGGPLYNEQFF.

Only one count was recorded for this clone. J is TRBJ1-2 and V is TRBV6-6; 8 nucleotides agree with TRBD1. The germline CDR1 and CDR2 sequences are MNHNY and SVGAGI (reference sequence). The CDR3 contains 15 residues. J was trimmed by 7 bases and V by 2 bases; bases with no gene match: 9. The CDR3 bases are TGTGCCAGCAGTTACACGGACAGGGAGGCCGGTGGCTACACCTTC. Translation gives CASSYTDREAGGYTF.

Written as DNA, the CDR3 is TGTGCCAGCAGCTTAGCGTCTAGCGGGGGGGATCCCTACGAGCAGTACTTC. As protein: CASSLASSGGDPYEQYF. J is TRBJ2-7 and V is TRBV7-8; 12 bases align to TRBD2. J lost 2 bases, V lost 0 bases, and 5 bases had no gene match. The germline gives CDR1 SGHVS, CDR2 FQNEAQ. The CDR3 is made up of 17 amino acids.

The chain employs TRBV2 and TRBJ1-2; 7 bases are a match to TRBD1. This CDR3 has 14 amino acids. Trimming removed 1 base from V and 5 bases from J; junction bases left unmatched: 4. Germline CDR1 and CDR2: SNHLY and FYNNEI. The CDR3, as DNA: TGTGCCAGCAGTGAAGTGGGGACAGCGTATGGCTACACCTTC. Amino acid sequence: CASSEVGTAYGYTF.

This clone was detected a few times. This chain connects TRBV7-2 to TRBJ1-6; the D is unclear. Trimming left V 8 bases short and J 10 bases short, with 15 bases between. Per the germline V gene, CDR1 is SGHTA and CDR2 is FQGNSA. The CDR3 runs 13 residues. The CDR3 loop is CASRPLRESPLHF. The CDR3 DNA reads as TGTGCCAGCCGACCTCTCCGGGAGTCACCCCTCCACTTT.

There are a few counts of this clone. The chain carries TRBV29-1 and TRBJ1-1; D is unresolved. The CDR3 sequence is 13 residues long. V was clipped by 6 bases and J by 1 base, with 12 bases between them. Germline CDR1 reads SQVTM; CDR2 reads ANQGSEA. The CDR3 protein is CSVEVAGNTEAFF. CDR3 DNA sequence: TGCAGCGTGGAGGTTGCGGGGAACACTGAAGCTTTCTTT. Filled out from reference TRBV29-1 and TRBJ1-1, the complete variable domain reads SAVISQKPSRDICQRGTSLTIQCQVDSQVTMMFWYRQQPGQSLTLIATANQGSEATYESGFVIDKFPISRPNLTFSTLTVSNMSPEDSSIYLCSVEVAGNTEAFFGQGTRLTVV.

This clone was detected only once. V gene TRBV18 combines with J gene TRBJ1-2; the D gene is possibly TRBD1 (6 bases). Germline CDR1 KGHSH, CDR2 LQKENI. V was trimmed by 1 base and J by 5 bases, leaving 20 bases between them. This CDR3 has 17 amino acids. This CDR3 reads CASSPRQGLDLQYGYTF. CDR3 DNA sequence: TGTGCCAGCTCACCACGGCAGGGGTTGGACCTCCAATATGGCTACACCTTC.